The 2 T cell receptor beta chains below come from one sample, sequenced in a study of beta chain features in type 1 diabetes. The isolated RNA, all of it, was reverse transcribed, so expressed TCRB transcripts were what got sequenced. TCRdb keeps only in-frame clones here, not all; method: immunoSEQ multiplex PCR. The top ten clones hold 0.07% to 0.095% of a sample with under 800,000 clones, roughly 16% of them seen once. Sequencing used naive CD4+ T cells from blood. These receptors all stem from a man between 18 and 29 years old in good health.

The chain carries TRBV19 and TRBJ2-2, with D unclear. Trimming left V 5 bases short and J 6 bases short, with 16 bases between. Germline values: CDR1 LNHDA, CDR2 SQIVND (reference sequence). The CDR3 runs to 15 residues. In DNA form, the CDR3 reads TGTGCCAGTAGTTCTTGGTCCCTGCGGCCCGGGGAGCTGTTTTTT. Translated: CASSSWSLRPGELFF.

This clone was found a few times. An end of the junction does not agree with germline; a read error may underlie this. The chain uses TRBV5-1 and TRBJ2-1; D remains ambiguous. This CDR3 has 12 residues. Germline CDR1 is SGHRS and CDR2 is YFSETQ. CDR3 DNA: TGCGCCAGCAACTTGAAGGGCAATGAGCAGTTCTTC. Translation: CASNLKGNEQFF.